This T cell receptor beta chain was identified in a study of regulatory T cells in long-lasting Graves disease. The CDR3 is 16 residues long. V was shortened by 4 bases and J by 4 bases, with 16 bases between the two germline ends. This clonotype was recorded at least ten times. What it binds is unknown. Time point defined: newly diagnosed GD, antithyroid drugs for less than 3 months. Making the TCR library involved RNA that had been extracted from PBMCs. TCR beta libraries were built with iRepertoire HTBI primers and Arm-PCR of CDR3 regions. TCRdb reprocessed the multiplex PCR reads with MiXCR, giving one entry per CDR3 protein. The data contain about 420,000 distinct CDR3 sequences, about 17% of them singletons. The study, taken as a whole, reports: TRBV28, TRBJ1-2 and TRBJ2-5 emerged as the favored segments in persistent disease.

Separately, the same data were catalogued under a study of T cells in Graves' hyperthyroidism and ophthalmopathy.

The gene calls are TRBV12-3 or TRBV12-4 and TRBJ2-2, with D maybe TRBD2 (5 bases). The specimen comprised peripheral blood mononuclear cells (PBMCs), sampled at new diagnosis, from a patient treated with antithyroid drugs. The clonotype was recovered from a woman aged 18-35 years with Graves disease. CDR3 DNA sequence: TGTGCCAGCAGTTCCCCCCGGGGATTCTTCACCGGGGAGCTGTTTTTT. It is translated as CASSSPRGFFTGELFF.